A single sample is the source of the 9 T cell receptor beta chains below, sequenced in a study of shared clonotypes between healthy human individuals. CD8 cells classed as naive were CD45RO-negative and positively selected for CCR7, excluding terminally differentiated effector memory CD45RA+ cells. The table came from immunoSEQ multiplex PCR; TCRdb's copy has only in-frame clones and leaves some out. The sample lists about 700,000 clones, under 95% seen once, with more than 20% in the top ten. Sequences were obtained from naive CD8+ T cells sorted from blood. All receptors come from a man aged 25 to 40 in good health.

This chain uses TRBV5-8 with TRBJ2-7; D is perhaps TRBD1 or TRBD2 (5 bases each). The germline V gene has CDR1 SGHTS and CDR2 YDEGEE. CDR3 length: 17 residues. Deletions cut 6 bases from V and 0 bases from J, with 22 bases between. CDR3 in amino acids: CASTPRSRVRGSYEQYF. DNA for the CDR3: TGTGCCAGCACCCCCCGGAGTAGGGTGAGGGGCTCCTACGAGCAGTACTTC.

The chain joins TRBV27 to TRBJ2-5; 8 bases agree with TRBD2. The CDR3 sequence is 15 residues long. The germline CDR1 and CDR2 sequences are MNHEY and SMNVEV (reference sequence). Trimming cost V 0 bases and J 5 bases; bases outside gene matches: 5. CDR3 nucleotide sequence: TGTGCCAGCAGTTTATCGCGGGGGGCATGGGAGACCCAGTACTTC. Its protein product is CASSLSRGAWETQYF.

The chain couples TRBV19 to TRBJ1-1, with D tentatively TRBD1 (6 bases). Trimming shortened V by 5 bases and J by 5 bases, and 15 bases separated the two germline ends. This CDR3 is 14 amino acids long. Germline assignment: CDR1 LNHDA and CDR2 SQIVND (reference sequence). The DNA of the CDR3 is TGTGCCAGTAGTGCTGGCAGGGGAGGGACTGAAGCTTTCTTT. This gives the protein CASSAGRGGTEAFF.

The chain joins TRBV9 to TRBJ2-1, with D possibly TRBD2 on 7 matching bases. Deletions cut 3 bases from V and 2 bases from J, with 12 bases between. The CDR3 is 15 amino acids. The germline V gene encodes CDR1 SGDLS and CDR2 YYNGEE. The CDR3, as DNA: TGTGCCAGCAGCGGGGAGGGGGGCCCCTACAATGAGCAGTTCTTC. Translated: CASSGEGGPYNEQFF.

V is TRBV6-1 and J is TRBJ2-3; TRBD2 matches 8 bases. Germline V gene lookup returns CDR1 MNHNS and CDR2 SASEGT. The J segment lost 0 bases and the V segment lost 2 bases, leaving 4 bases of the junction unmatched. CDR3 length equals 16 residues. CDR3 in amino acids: CASSEWASGSTDTQYF. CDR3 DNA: TGTGCCAGCAGTGAATGGGCTAGCGGGAGCACAGATACGCAGTATTTT.

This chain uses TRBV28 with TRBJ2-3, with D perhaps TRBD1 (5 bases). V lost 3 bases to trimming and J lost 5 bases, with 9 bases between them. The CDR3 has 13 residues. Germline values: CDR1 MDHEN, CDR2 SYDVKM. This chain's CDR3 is CASSFQGRDTQYF. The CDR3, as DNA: TGTGCCAGCAGTTTTCAGGGTAGAGATACGCAGTATTTT.

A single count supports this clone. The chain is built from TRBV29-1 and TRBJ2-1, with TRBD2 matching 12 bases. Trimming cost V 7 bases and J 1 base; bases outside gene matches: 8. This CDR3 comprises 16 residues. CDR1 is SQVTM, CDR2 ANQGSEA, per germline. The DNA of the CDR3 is TGCAGCGCTCTCGGACTAGCGGGGCCTTCCTACAATGAGCAGTTCTTC. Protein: CSALGLAGPSYNEQFF.

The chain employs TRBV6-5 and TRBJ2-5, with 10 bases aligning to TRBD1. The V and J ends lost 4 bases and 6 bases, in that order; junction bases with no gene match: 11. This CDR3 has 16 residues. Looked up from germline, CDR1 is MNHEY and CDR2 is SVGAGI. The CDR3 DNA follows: TGTGCCAGCAGTTTACAACCGACAGGGGGCATGCAGACCCAGTACTTC. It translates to CASSLQPTGGMQTQYF.

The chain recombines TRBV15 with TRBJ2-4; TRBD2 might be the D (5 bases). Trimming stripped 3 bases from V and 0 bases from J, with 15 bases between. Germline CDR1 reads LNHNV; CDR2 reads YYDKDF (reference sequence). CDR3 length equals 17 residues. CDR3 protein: CATSRSVLDLAKNIQYF. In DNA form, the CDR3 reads TGTGCCACCAGCAGGTCTGTGTTGGACTTAGCCAAAAACATTCAGTACTTC.